Shown below are 12 T cell receptor beta chains from a single sample sequenced in a study of cytomegalovirus exposure and HLA in healthy donors. PCR involved 60 Vbeta and 13 Jbeta primers. Assay used: immunoSEQ multiplex PCR; TCRdb lists only in-frame clones, some missing. The sample includes about 170,000 clones, roughly 73% of them seen just once. The sequenced sample was PBMCs. The receptors were sampled from a female donor in good health and CMV-seronegative.

This clone has just a few counts. CDR3 region: CASSLEAGGFNEQFF. The DNA for the CDR3 is TGCGCCAGCAGCTTGGAAGCGGGGGGGTTCAATGAGCAGTTCTTC. The chain combines TRBV5-1 with TRBJ2-1; TRBD2 matches at 10 bases. The germline gives CDR1 SGHRS, CDR2 YFSETQ. The V gene end was trimmed by 0 bases and the J gene end by 6 bases; junction bases not matched to a gene: 3. The length of the CDR3 is 15 residues.

The chain joins TRBV19 to TRBJ2-5; D is ambiguous. The J call may be wrong; the DNA end is better matched by TRBJ2-7. The CDR3 contains 14 residues. The V gene's germline CDR1 is LNHDA and CDR2 SQIVND (reference sequence). The CDR3 coding sequence is TGTGCCAGTAGTATTGTGGCAGACTCCTACGAGCAGTACTTC. It translates to CASSIVADSYEQYF.

The genes are TRBV6-1 and TRBJ1-4, with D tentatively TRBD1 (5 bases). This CDR3 contains 13 residues. V was cut by 10 bases and J by 3 bases, with 12 bases left in between. Germline V lookup: CDR1 MNHNS, CDR2 SASEGT. CDR3 residues: CATTGEANEKLFF. Written as DNA, the CDR3 is TGTGCCACCACGGGGGAAGCTAATGAAAAACTGTTTTTT.

The chain carries TRBV7-9 and TRBJ1-5, with 8 positions matching TRBD1. V lost 5 bases to trimming and J lost 1 base; unmatched junction nucleotides: 1. Per the germline V gene, CDR1 is SEHNR and CDR2 is FQNEAQ (reference sequence). The CDR3 length is 14 residues. The CDR3 region is CASSRTGSNQPQHF. The CDR3 nucleotides are TGTGCCAGCAGCCGGACAGGGAGCAATCAGCCCCAGCATTTT.

The chain has TRBV7-3 and TRBJ2-3; 12 bases are a match to TRBD2. Germline CDR1 SGHTA, CDR2 FQGTGA. The CDR3 has 16 amino acids. V shed 3 bases, J shed 8 bases, and the junction held 9 bases outside the gene matches. CDR3 residues: CASSLASGRGPRTQYF. The CDR3 nucleotides are TGTGCCAGCAGCTTGGCTAGCGGGAGGGGACCCCGTACGCAGTATTTT.

This chain connects TRBV4-3 to TRBJ2-1, with 7 bases aligning to TRBD2. The length of the CDR3 is 16 residues. With V trimmed by 0 bases and J by 3 bases, 5 bases remained unmatched. Germline V gene lookup returns CDR1 LGHNA and CDR2 YSLEER. CDR3 sequence reads: CASSQDSSGVYNEQFF. The DNA for the CDR3 is TGCGCCAGCAGCCAAGATTCCAGCGGGGTCTACAATGAGCAGTTCTTC.

The rearrangement joins TRBV7-2 to TRBJ2-7; TRBD1 matches 8 bases. Germline V gene data show CDR1 as SGHTA and CDR2 as FQGNSA. The CDR3 totals 14 residues. After removal of 1 base from V and 5 bases from J, the junction contained 4 bases not matched to a gene. The CDR3 loop reads CASSLVQGVNEQYF. CDR3 in DNA: TGTGCCAGCAGCTTAGTACAGGGGGTGAACGAGCAGTACTTC.

The DNA for the CDR3 is TGTGCCAGTAGCCGACAGGGGCTCTATGGCTACACCTTC. Residues: CASSRQGLYGYTF. The chain carries TRBV19 and TRBJ1-2, with 8 bases aligning to TRBD1. J lost 4 bases, V lost 6 bases, and 4 bases had no gene match. The V gene's germline CDR1 is LNHDA and CDR2 SQIVND (reference sequence). The CDR3 runs 13 residues.

The V call is TRBV7-2, the J call TRBJ2-5, with TRBD2 identical over 10 bases. J lost 2 bases, V lost 3 bases, and 6 bases had no gene match. There are 16 residues in the CDR3. Germline lookup yields CDR1 SGHTA and CDR2 FQGNSA. CDR3 nucleotide sequence: TGTGCCAGCAGCTTCGGACTAGCGGTACTACAAGAGACCCAGTACTTC. Translating it yields CASSFGLAVLQETQYF.

As for this clone: A junction boundary mismatches the germline segment, possibly from a read error. The same CDR3 also results from other DNA sequences found in this sample. The chain employs TRBV18 and TRBJ1-5; 8 nucleotides match TRBD1. This CDR3 has 15 amino acids. Germline CDR1 is KGHSH and CDR2 is LQKENI. The CDR3 DNA reads as TGTGCCAGCTCGCCACCAGGGGGCAGGAATCAGCCCCAGCATTTT. Amino acid sequence: CASSPPGGRNQPQHF.

V usage is TRBV27 and J usage is TRBJ1-1; 9 positions match TRBD1. V shed 6 bases and J 1 base; nucleotides not matched to a gene: 3. Germline assignment: CDR1 MNHEY and CDR2 SMNVEV (reference sequence). The CDR3 runs 14 residues. The CDR3 is CASRRDRANTEAFF. For the CDR3, the DNA is TGTGCCAGCAGGCGGGACAGGGCGAACACTGAAGCTTTCTTT.

This rearrangement joins TRBV2 to TRBJ1-1; TRBD1 is a possible D gene (5 bases). The CDR3 has 11 residues. Germline V gene lookup returns CDR1 SNHLY and CDR2 FYNNEI. Deletions cut 7 bases from V and 10 bases from J, with 13 bases between. The chain's CDR3 is CASIETARAFF. The CDR3, as DNA: TGTGCCAGCATCGAGACAGCAAGAGCTTTCTTT.